Listed here are 17 T cell receptor beta chains from one sample, sequenced in a study of shared clonotypes between healthy human individuals. The naive CD8 fraction comprised CD45RO-negative cells positively selected for CCR7 and excluded terminally differentiated effector memory CD45RA+ cells. Here immunoSEQ multiplex PCR was the method, and the copy in TCRdb shows in-frame clones only, minus some. The sample yields fewer than 850,000 clones, 96% seen once. Material for sequencing was naive CD8+ T cells sorted from blood. Every receptor here comes from a young man in good health.

The chain is built from TRBV9 and TRBJ2-1, with TRBD2 matching 11 bases. With 4 bases clipped from V and 1 base from J, the junction kept 4 bases outside the gene matches. This CDR3 is 16 amino acids long. Germline lookup yields CDR1 SGDLS and CDR2 YYNGEE. CDR3 nucleotides: TGTGCCAGCAGCCCCAGACTAGCGGGATCCTACAATGAGCAGTTCTTC. Encoded protein: CASSPRLAGSYNEQFF.

The chain recombines TRBV28 with TRBJ1-2; D uncertain. The V gene lost 2 bases and the J gene lost 4 bases, with 8 bases spanning the gap. The CDR3 sequence is 13 residues long. The germline gives CDR1 MDHEN, CDR2 SYDVKM. The chain's CDR3 is CASSLVSSYGYTF. As DNA, the CDR3 is TGTGCCAGCAGTTTAGTGTCTAGCTATGGCTACACCTTC.

This rearrangement joins TRBV13 to TRBJ1-1, with TRBD1 matching 7 bases. The length of the CDR3 is 15 residues. Germline V CDR1 and CDR2: PRHDT, FYEKMQ (reference sequence). V was pared by 5 bases and J by 1 base, with 7 bases of the junction left unmatched. The CDR3 reads CASSTTGVRNTEAFF. CDR3 sequence (DNA): TGTGCCAGCAGCACCACAGGGGTTCGGAACACTGAAGCTTTCTTT.

This sequence joins TRBV27 and TRBJ2-1, with 7 bases fitting TRBD2. CDR1 is MNHEY and CDR2 is SMNVEV in the germline V gene (reference sequence). After removal of 3 bases from V and 4 bases from J, the junction contained 12 bases not matched to a gene. This CDR3 has 17 residues. CDR3 bases: TGTGCCAGCAGTTTGGGTGAGCCGGGAGGTTATTACAATGAGCAGTTCTTC. Encoded protein: CASSLGEPGGYYNEQFF.

The genes are TRBV7-9 and TRBJ1-5, with D possibly matching TRBD1 (6 bases). V was trimmed by 7 bases and J by 6 bases, leaving 13 bases between them. The CDR3 spans 13 residues. The germline V gene has CDR1 SEHNR and CDR2 FQNEAQ (reference sequence). The CDR3 loop is CASTLGGLQPQHF. The CDR3 nucleotides are TGTGCCAGCACCTTGGGGGGGCTTCAGCCCCAGCATTTT.

The gene calls are TRBV6-1 and TRBJ1-3; D possibly corresponds to TRBD1 (6 bases). Germline CDR1 MNHNS, CDR2 SASEGT. Trimming shortened V by 6 bases and J by 4 bases, and 16 bases separated the two germline ends. This CDR3 has 15 residues. Written as DNA, the CDR3 is TGTGCCAGCAGGAAACGTGGGGGCGTAGGAAACACCATATATTTT. Translation gives CASRKRGGVGNTIYF.

V is TRBV11-2 and J is TRBJ2-1; TRBD1 might be the D (5 bases). In germline, CDR1 is SGHAT, CDR2 FQNNGV. The V end lost 1 base, the J end lost 4 bases, and 11 bases lay between the germline ends. CDR3 length: 15 residues. The DNA for the CDR3 is TGTGCCAGCAGCTTAGGACAGTTCAATTACAATGAGCAGTTCTTC. This sequence encodes CASSLGQFNYNEQFF. Full variable domain (rest looked up from reference TRBV11-2 and TRBJ2-1): EAGVAQSPRYKIIEKRQSVAFWCNPISGHATLYWYQQILGQGPKLLIQFQNNGVVDDSQLPKDRFSAERLKGVDSTLKIQPAKLEDSAVYLCASSLGQFNYNEQFFGPGTRLTVL.

The chain has TRBV4-3 and TRBJ2-7; TRBD2 aligns across 8 bases. The CDR3 runs to 13 residues. V was pared by 6 bases and J by 5 bases, with 6 bases of the junction left unmatched. Germline-derived CDR1 and CDR2 are LGHNA and YSLEER. The CDR3 region is CASSSGLVNEQYF. CDR3 in DNA: TGCGCCAGCAGTTCGGGACTAGTTAACGAGCAGTACTTC.

The chain uses TRBV27 and TRBJ2-7; D remains unclear. CDR3 length: 15 amino acids. Germline CDR1 reads MNHEY; CDR2 reads SMNVEV (reference sequence). Trimming took 3 bases from V and 2 from J, leaving 14 bases between them. The CDR3 reads CASSFSGRLPYEQYF. For the CDR3, the DNA is TGTGCCAGCAGTTTTTCTGGCCGCTTGCCCTACGAGCAGTACTTC.

The chain is built from TRBV9 and TRBJ1-1; D call uncertain. Germline V lookup: CDR1 SGDLS, CDR2 YYNGEE. The V end was cut by 0 bases, the J end by 4 bases, with 10 bases between. The CDR3 covers 14 residues. CDR3 in amino acids: CASSVGSEGTEAFF. For the CDR3, the DNA is TGTGCCAGCAGCGTAGGAAGTGAAGGCACTGAAGCTTTCTTT.

A single count supports this clone. Other DNA sequences from this sample encode an identical CDR3 as well. V usage is TRBV6-6 and J usage is TRBJ1-5; D is uncertain. This CDR3 region has 14 residues. V lost 0 bases and J 2 bases, leaving 5 bases between the germline ends. CDR1 MNHNY and CDR2 SVGAGI come from the germline V gene (reference sequence). The CDR3 region is CASSYSSGNQPQHF. As DNA, the CDR3 is TGTGCCAGCAGTTACTCATCAGGCAATCAGCCCCAGCATTTT.

This chain connects TRBV27 to TRBJ2-2; 12 positions match TRBD2. The CDR3 consists of 15 residues. Unmatched junction bases numbered 2, after V lost 5 bases and J lost 4 bases. The germline V gene encodes CDR1 MNHEY and CDR2 SMNVEV (reference sequence). CDR3 sequence (DNA): TGTGCCAGCAGTCCTAGCGGGAGGGTCACCGGGGAGCTGTTTTTT. It specifies CASSPSGRVTGELFF.

The chain carries TRBV14 and TRBJ2-1; TRBD2 agrees at 7 bases. V shed 0 bases and J 6 bases; nucleotides not matched to a gene: 8. CDR3 size: 16 residues. Germline V CDR1 and CDR2: SGHDN, FVKESK. CDR3 region: CASSQDFAGVGNEQFF. DNA for the CDR3: TGTGCCAGCAGCCAAGACTTCGCGGGAGTGGGCAATGAGCAGTTCTTC.

V gene TRBV29-1 combines with J gene TRBJ2-1; the D is unclear. Trimming removed 0 bases at V and 4 bases at J, with 7 bases between. The CDR3 extends over 13 amino acids. The germline gives CDR1 SQVTM, CDR2 ANQGSEA. CDR3 nucleotide sequence: TGCAGCGTTGAAGATTATCAGTACAATGAGCAGTTCTTC. Residues: CSVEDYQYNEQFF.

J is TRBJ2-7 and V is TRBV27; possibly TRBD2 for D (5 bases). CDR1 is MNHEY and CDR2 is SMNVEV in the germline V gene (reference sequence). V was cut by 6 bases and J by 5 bases, with 17 bases left in between. CDR3 size: 14 residues. CDR3 sequence reads: CASRTSGLSDEQYF. For the CDR3, the DNA is TGTGCCAGCAGAACGTCAGGCCTTAGCGACGAGCAGTACTTC.

The genes are TRBV9 and TRBJ1-2, with D possibly TRBD1 on 6 matching bases. Per the germline V gene, CDR1 is SGDLS and CDR2 is YYNGEE. This CDR3 spans 12 amino acids. V gave up 7 bases and J gave up 4 bases, with 11 bases separating them. This CDR3 is CASGGRAYGYTF. The CDR3 DNA follows: TGTGCCAGCGGGGGCAGGGCCTATGGCTACACCTTC.

The chain carries TRBV25-1 and TRBJ2-5; TRBD1 is a possible D gene (5 bases). The CDR3 runs to 14 residues. CDR1 is MGHDK, CDR2 SYGVNS, per germline. With 1 base removed from V and 5 bases from J, the gap between germline ends came to 11 bases. This chain's CDR3 is CASSESAGMETQYF. The CDR3 bases are TGTGCCAGCAGTGAATCGGCAGGGATGGAGACCCAGTACTTC.